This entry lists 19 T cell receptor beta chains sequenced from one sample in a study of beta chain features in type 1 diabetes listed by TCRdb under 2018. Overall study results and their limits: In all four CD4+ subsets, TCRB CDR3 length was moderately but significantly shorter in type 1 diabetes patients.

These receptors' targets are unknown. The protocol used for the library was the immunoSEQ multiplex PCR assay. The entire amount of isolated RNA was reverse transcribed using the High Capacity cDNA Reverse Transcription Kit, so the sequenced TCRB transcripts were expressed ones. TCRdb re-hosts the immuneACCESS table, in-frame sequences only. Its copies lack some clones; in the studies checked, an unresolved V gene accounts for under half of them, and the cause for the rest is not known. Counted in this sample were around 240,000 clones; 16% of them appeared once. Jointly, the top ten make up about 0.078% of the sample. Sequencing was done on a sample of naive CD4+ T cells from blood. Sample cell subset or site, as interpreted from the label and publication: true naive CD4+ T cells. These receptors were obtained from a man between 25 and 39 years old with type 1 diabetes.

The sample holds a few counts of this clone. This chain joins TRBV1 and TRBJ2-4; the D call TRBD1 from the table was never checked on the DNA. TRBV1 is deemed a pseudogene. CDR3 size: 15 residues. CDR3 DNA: TGCACCACCCGAACAGAGTCTCTAGCCAAAAACATTCAGTACTTC. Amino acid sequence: CTTRTESLAKNIQYF.

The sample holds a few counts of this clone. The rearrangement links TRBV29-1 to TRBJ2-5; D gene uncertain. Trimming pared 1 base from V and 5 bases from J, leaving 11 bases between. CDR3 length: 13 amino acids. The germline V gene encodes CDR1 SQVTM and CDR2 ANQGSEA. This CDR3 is CSVEGFGTETQYF. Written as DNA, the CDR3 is TGCAGCGTTGAAGGCTTTGGCACGGAGACCCAGTACTTC.

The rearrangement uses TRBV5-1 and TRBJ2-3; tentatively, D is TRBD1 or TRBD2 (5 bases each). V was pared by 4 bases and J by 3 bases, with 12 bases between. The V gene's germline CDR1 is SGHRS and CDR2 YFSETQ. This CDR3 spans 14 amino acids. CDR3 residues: CASSVGVVTDTQYF. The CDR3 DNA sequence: TGCGCCAGCAGCGTGGGGGTGGTGACAGATACGCAGTATTTT.

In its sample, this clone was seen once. Written as DNA, the CDR3 is TGTGCCAGTGCCCAATCTGACGGTGAGCAGTTCTTC. It specifies CASAQSDGEQFF. The chain employs TRBV7-2 and TRBJ2-1; the D is unclear. Trimming left V 9 bases short and J 9 bases short, with 15 bases between. Germline V gene lookup returns CDR1 SGHTA and CDR2 FQGNSA. This CDR3 region has 12 residues. Filled out from reference TRBV7-2 and TRBJ2-1, the complete variable domain reads GAGVSQSPSNKVTEKGKDVELRCDPISGHTALYWYRQSLGQGLEFLIYFQGNSAPDKSGLPSDRFSAERTGGSVSTLTIQRTQQEDSAVYLCASAQSDGEQFFGPGTRLTVL.

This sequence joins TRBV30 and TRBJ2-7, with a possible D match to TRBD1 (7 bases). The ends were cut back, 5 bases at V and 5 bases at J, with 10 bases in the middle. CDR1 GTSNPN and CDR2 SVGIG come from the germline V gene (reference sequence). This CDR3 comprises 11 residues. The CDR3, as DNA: TGTGCCTGGGGAGGGGGCCACGAGCAGTACTTC. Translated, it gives CAWGGGHEQYF.

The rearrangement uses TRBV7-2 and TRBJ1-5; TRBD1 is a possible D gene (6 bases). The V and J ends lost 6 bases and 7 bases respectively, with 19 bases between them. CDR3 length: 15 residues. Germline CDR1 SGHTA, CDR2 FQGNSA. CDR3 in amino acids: CASSSMGGAEQPQHF. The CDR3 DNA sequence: TGTGCCAGCAGTTCGATGGGGGGGGCTGAACAGCCCCAGCATTTT.

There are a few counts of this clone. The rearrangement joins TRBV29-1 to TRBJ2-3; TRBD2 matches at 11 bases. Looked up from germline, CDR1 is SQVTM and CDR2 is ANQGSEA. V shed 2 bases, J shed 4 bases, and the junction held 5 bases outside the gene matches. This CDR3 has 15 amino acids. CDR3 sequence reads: CSVEILAGASDTQYF. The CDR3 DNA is TGCAGCGTTGAAATACTAGCGGGAGCGTCAGATACGCAGTATTTT.

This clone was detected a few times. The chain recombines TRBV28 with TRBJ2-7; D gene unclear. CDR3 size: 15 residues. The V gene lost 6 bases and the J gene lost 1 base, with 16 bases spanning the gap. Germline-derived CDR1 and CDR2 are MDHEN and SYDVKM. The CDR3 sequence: CASRPTDRYSYEQYF. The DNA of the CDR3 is TGTGCCAGCAGGCCCACGGATCGATATTCCTACGAGCAGTACTTC.

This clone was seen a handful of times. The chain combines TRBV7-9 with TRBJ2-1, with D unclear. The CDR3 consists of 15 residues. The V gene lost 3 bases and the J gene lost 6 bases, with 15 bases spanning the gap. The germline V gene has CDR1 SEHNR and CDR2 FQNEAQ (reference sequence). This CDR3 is CASSFGSSKGNEQFF. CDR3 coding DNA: TGTGCCAGCAGCTTCGGCAGTTCTAAGGGCAATGAGCAGTTCTTC.

CDR3 loop: CATSRETGVIQPQHF. The CDR3 DNA is TGTGCCACCAGCAGGGAGACAGGTGTAATTCAGCCCCAGCATTTT. The rearrangement links TRBV15 to TRBJ1-5; D perhaps matches TRBD1 (6 bases). With 3 bases removed from V and 6 bases from J, the gap between germline ends came to 15 bases. This CDR3 is built from 15 residues. Germline V gene data show CDR1 as LNHNV and CDR2 as YYDKDF (reference sequence). The complete variable domain, with remaining parts taken from reference TRBV15 and TRBJ1-5, reads DAMVIQNPRYQVTQFGKPVTLSCSQTLNHNVMYWYQQKSSQAPKLLFHYYDKDFNNEADTPDNFQSRRPNTSFCFLDIRSPGLGDTAMYLCATSRETGVIQPQHFGDGTRLSIL.

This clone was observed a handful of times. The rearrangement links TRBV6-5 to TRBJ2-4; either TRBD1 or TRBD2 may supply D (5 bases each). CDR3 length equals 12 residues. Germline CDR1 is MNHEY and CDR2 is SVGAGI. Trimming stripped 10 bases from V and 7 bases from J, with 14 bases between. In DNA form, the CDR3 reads TGTGCCACCCGAGGGGCCGGGAACATTCAGTACTTC. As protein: CATRGAGNIQYF.

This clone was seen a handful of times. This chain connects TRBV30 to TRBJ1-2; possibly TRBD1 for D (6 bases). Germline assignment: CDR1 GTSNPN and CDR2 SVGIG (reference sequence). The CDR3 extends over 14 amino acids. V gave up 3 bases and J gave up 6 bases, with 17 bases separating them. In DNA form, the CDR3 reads TGTGCCTGGAGAGGGAAACAGGGTAATCATGGCTACACCTTC. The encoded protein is CAWRGKQGNHGYTF.

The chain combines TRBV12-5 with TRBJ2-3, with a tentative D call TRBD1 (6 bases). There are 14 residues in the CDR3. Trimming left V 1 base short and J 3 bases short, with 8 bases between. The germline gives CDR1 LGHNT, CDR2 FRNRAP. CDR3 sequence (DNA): TGTGCTAGTGGTTTGGCGAGGGGGACAGATACGCAGTATTTT. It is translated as CASGLARGTDTQYF.

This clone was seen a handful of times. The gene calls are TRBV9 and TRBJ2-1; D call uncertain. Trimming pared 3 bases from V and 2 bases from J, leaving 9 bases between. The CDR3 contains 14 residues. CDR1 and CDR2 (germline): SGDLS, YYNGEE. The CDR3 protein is CASSETETYNEQFF. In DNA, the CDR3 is TGTGCCAGCAGCGAAACAGAGACCTACAATGAGCAGTTCTTC.

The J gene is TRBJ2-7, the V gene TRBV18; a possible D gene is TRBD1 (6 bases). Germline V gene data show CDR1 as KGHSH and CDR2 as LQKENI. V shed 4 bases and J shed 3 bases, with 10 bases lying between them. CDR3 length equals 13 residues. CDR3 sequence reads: CASSRGQLYEQYF. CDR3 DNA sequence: TGTGCCAGCTCACGCGGACAGCTCTACGAGCAGTACTTC.

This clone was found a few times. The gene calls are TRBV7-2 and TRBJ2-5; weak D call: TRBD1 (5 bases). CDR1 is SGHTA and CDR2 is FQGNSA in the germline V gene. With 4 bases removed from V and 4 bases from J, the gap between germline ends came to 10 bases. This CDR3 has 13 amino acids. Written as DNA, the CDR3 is TGTGCCAGCAGCTCTGACAGTTCAGAGACCCAGTACTTC. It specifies CASSSDSSETQYF.

The CDR3 sequence is CASRRDQGSQPQHF. The CDR3 coding sequence is TGTGCCAGCAGGCGGGATCAGGGGAGTCAGCCCCAGCATTTT. This chain joins TRBV7-2 and TRBJ1-5, with D maybe TRBD1 (6 bases). V dropped 6 bases and J dropped 6 bases, with 15 bases sitting between them. This CDR3 has 14 amino acids. Germline V gene sequence: CDR1 SGHTA, CDR2 FQGNSA.

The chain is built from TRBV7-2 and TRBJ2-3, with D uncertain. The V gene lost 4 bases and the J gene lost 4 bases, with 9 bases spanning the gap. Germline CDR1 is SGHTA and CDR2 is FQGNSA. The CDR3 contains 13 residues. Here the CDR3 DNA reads TGTGCCAGCAGCTATAGTGTCGCAGATACGCAGTATTTT. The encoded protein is CASSYSVADTQYF. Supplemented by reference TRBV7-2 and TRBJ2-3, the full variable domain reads GAGVSQSPSNKVTEKGKDVELRCDPISGHTALYWYRQSLGQGLEFLIYFQGNSAPDKSGLPSDRFSAERTGGSVSTLTIQRTQQEDSAVYLCASSYSVADTQYFGPGTRLTVL.

Here the CDR3 DNA reads TGTGCCAGCAGCTTGGTGACGGGGGAGTACGAGCAGTACTTC. This gives the protein CASSLVTGEYEQYF. The chain uses TRBV7-2 and TRBJ2-7, with D possibly matching TRBD2 (6 bases). The CDR3 loop spans 14 amino acids. The V gene lost 3 bases and the J gene lost 4 bases, with 13 bases spanning the gap. Looked up from germline, CDR1 is SGHTA and CDR2 is FQGNSA.